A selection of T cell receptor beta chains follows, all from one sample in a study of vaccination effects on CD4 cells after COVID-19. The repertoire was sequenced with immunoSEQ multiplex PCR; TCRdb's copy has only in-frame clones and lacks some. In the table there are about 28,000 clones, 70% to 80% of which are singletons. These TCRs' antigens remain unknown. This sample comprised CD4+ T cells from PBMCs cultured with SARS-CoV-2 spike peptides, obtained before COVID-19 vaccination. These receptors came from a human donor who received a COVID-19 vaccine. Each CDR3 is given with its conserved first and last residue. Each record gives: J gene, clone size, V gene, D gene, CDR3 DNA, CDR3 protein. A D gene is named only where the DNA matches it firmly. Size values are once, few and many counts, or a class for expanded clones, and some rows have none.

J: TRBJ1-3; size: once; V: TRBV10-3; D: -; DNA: TGTGCCATCAGTGACAGGGCCTCTGGAAACACCATATATTTT; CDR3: CAISDRASGNTIYF
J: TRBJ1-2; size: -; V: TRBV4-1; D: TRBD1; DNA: TGCGCCAGCAGCCATACCGGGACAGATTTTCTCTATGGCTACACCTTC; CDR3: CASSHTGTDFLYGYTF
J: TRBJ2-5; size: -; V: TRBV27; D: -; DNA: TGTGCCAGCAGTTCCCCCGGAGAGACCCAGTACTTC; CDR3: CASSSPGETQYF
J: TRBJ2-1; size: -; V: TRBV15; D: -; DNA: TGTGCCACCCGGATCCTTCGGAGCTCCTACAATGAGCAGTTCTTC; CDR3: CATRILRSSYNEQFF
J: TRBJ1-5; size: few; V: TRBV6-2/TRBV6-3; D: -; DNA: TGTGCCAGCAGTTTCGGGCCGAACAATCAGCCCCAGCATTTT; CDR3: CASSFGPNNQPQHF
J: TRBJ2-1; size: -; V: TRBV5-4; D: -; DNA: TGTGCCAGCAGCCCGTGGACTACTTACAATGAGCAGTTCTTC; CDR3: CASSPWTTYNEQFF
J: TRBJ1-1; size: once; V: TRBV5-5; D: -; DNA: TGTGCCAGCAGCCTCTCAGGGGTTATTAACACTGAAGCTTTCTTT; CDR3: CASSLSGVINTEAFF
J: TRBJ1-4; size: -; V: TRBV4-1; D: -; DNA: TGCGCCAGCAGCCAAGATATGTCTGGGGGGGCTGAAAAACTGTTTTTT; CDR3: CASSQDMSGGAEKLFF
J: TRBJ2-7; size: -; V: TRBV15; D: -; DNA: TGTGCCACCAGCAGAGGGACAACAGGGAACGAGCAGTACTTC; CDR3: CATSRGTTGNEQYF
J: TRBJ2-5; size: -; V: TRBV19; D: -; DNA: TGTGCCAGTAGACAGGGTTTAGAGACCCAGTACTTC; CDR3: CASRQGLETQYF
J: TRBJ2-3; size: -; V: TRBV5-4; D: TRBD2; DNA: TGTGCCAGCAGCTGGGGGGGGTCCACAGATACGCAGTATTTT; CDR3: CASSWGGSTDTQYF
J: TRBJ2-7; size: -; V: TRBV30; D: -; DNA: TGTGCCTGTCAAGGTTCCGGCTACGAGCAGTACTTC; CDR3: CACQGSGYEQYF
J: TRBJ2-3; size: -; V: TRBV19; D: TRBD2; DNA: TGTGCCAGTAGTAATAGCGGGGGGGCTGTAGATACGCAGTATTTT; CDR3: CASSNSGGAVDTQYF
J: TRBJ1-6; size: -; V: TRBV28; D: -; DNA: TGTGCCAGCAGTTTGGGTTTTCGGTCACCCCTCCACTTT; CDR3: CASSLGFRSPLHF
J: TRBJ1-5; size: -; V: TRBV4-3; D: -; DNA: TGCGCCAGCAGCCAAGATATCGTTCAGCCCCAGCATTTT; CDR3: CASSQDIVQPQHF
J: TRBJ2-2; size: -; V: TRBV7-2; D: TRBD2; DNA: TGTGCCGCCGGGGGGGAAGTCGGGGAGCTGTTTTTT; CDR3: CAAGGEVGELFF
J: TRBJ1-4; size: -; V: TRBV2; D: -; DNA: TGTGCCAGCAGTGAAGGACAGGCCTATGAAAAACTGTTTTTT; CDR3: CASSEGQAYEKLFF
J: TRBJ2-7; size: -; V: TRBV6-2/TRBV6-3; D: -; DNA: TGTGCCAGCAGCCTGAGGTGGAAGGGGACCGAGCAGTACTTC; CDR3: CASSLRWKGTEQYF
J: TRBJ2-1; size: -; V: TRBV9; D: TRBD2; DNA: TGTGCCAGCAGCGTAACGGCGGGGGGGCCAGATGAGCAGTTCTTC; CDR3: CASSVTAGGPDEQFF
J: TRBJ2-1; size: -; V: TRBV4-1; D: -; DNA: TGCGCCAGCAGCCACCTCCAGGGGACCGATGAGCAGTTCTTC; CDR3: CASSHLQGTDEQFF
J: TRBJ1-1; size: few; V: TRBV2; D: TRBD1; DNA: TGTGCCAGCAAGACGGACAGGGGCATGAACACTGAAGCTTTCTTT; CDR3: CASKTDRGMNTEAFF
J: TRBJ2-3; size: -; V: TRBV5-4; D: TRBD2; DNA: TGTGCCAGCAGCTTGGCGCGGGGGGGCGTCGGAACAGATACGCAGTATTTT; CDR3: CASSLARGGVGTDTQYF
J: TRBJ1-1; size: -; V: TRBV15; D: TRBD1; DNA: TGTGCCACCAGCAGGGACAGGGGAACTGAAGCTTTCTTT; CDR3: CATSRDRGTEAFF
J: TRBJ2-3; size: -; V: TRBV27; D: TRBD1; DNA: TGTGCCAGCAGTAAGGGGACAGGGCCCACAGATACGCAGTATTTT; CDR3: CASSKGTGPTDTQYF
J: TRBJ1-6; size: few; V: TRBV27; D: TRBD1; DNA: TGTGCCAGCAGGGGGACAGGGAGGCTAAATTCACCCCTCCACTTT; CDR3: CASRGTGRLNSPLHF
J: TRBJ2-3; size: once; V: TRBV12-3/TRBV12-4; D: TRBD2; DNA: TGTGCCAGCAGTGGGGGGGGCACAGATACGCAGTATTTT; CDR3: CASSGGGTDTQYF
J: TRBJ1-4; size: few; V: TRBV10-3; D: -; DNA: TGTGCCATCAGCGACGGTTGGGGTAATGAAAAACTGTTTTTT; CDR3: CAISDGWGNEKLFF
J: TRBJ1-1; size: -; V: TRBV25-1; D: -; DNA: TGTGCCAGCAGTTCCCCCGGTGGACAAGCAAACACTGAAGCTTTCTTT; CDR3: CASSSPGGQANTEAFF